This is a list of T cell receptor beta chains from one sample in a study of cytomegalovirus exposure and HLA in healthy donors. Assay: immunoSEQ multiplex PCR; the TCRdb copy retains only in-frame clones and omits some. The sample yields 100,000 to 120,000 clones, 65% to 85% seen once. Sequencing used PBMCs. The receptors shown here come from a man aged 25 to 40 in good health and CMV-seropositive. Each CDR3 is given with its conserved first and last residue. Fields, in order: CDR3 length, V gene, CDR3 protein.

CDR3 length: 12; V gene: TRBV12-5; CDR3 protein: CASGKENSPLHF
CDR3 length: 14; V gene: TRBV11-3; CDR3 protein: CASSPMRANTEAFF
CDR3 length: 13; V gene: TRBV7-3; CDR3 protein: CASSFGGEDTQYF
CDR3 length: 13; V gene: TRBV6-1; CDR3 protein: CASREQGNQPQHF
CDR3 length: 16; V gene: TRBV7-3; CDR3 protein: CASSLGPGTGEGTQYF
CDR3 length: 13; V gene: TRBV10-3; CDR3 protein: CAISTGGFYEQYF
CDR3 length: 15; V gene: TRBV2; CDR3 protein: CASRGWVRGQETQYF
CDR3 length: 12; V gene: TRBV10-2; CDR3 protein: CASSESRGEQYF
CDR3 length: 17; V gene: TRBV5-8; CDR3 protein: CASSPVTTSRVGQPQHF
CDR3 length: 14; V gene: TRBV5-4; CDR3 protein: CASSLSRSTDTQYF
CDR3 length: 14; V gene: TRBV7-9; CDR3 protein: CASSLDPPGEKLFF
CDR3 length: 19; V gene: TRBV15; CDR3 protein: CATSRDRFSGTGYFGEQYF
CDR3 length: 15; V gene: TRBV30; CDR3 protein: CAWKIGGSKTYEQYF
CDR3 length: 16; V gene: TRBV15; CDR3 protein: CATSRGGTLGANVLTF
CDR3 length: 12; V gene: TRBV6-1; CDR3 protein: CASSGNNYGYTF
CDR3 length: 14; V gene: TRBV30; CDR3 protein: CYGGGTGGANEQFF
CDR3 length: 12; V gene: TRBV10-3; CDR3 protein: CAIKSEGTEAFF
CDR3 length: 15; V gene: TRBV2; CDR3 protein: CASSRTSSSPREQYF
CDR3 length: 18; V gene: TRBV11-1; CDR3 protein: CASSIKGHPKTGTGELFF
CDR3 length: 15; V gene: TRBV14; CDR3 protein: CASSQWDRKNNEQFF
CDR3 length: 16; V gene: TRBV7-6; CDR3 protein: CASSPGGLAHTGELFF
CDR3 length: 15; V gene: TRBV6-5; CDR3 protein: CAIRSGGADTGELFF
CDR3 length: 15; V gene: TRBV25-1; CDR3 protein: CASSELKTGLYGYTF
CDR3 length: 18; V gene: TRBV4-2; CDR3 protein: CASSQDGETGPTNYGYTF
CDR3 length: 14; V gene: TRBV9; CDR3 protein: CASSPRTGGNGYTF
CDR3 length: 13; V gene: TRBV7-9; CDR3 protein: CASSDRQTYEQYF
CDR3 length: 15; V gene: TRBV5-1; CDR3 protein: CASSRGGAGLNEQFF
CDR3 length: 15; V gene: TRBV5-3; CDR3 protein: CARSRNGLMNTEAFF
CDR3 length: 15; V gene: TRBV2; CDR3 protein: CASSEGLAVYNEQFF
CDR3 length: 15; V gene: TRBV10-2; CDR3 protein: CASSDQWTGNYGYTF
CDR3 length: 12; V gene: TRBV30; CDR3 protein: CAANGGGDEAFF
CDR3 length: 16; V gene: TRBV7-8; CDR3 protein: CASGRTGGLGNQPQHF
CDR3 length: 14; V gene: TRBV25-1; CDR3 protein: CASSELSNTGELFF
CDR3 length: 16; V gene: TRBV6-6; CDR3 protein: CASTQERAGAPRSTYF
CDR3 length: 12; V gene: TRBV4-1; CDR3 protein: CASSQDLGELFF
CDR3 length: 14; V gene: TRBV7-3; CDR3 protein: CASRTGGATDTQYF
CDR3 length: 15; V gene: TRBV5-6; CDR3 protein: CASSPGQGRYLGQYF
CDR3 length: 15; V gene: TRBV19; CDR3 protein: CASSTQGAGDTEAFF
CDR3 length: 15; V gene: TRBV10-3; CDR3 protein: CAISDHSGGRDEQYF
CDR3 length: 14; V gene: TRBV11-2; CDR3 protein: CASSLDGGPRKQYF
CDR3 length: 12; V gene: TRBV6-8; CDR3 protein: CASSIRKAEQYF
CDR3 length: 16; V gene: TRBV18; CDR3 protein: CASSPVGGSSYNEQFF
CDR3 length: 15; V gene: TRBV7-2; CDR3 protein: CASSIARTGNSPLHF
CDR3 length: 13; V gene: TRBV29-1; CDR3 protein: CSVQRQGHYGYTF
CDR3 length: 15; V gene: TRBV12-5; CDR3 protein: CASGPTESSTDTQYF
CDR3 length: 14; V gene: TRBV11-3; CDR3 protein: CASSSRRTNEKLFF
CDR3 length: 14; V gene: TRBV11-2; CDR3 protein: CASSSTRDRNEQFF
CDR3 length: 14; V gene: TRBV12-5; CDR3 protein: CASGLVQRRDTQYF
CDR3 length: 14; V gene: TRBV6-5; CDR3 protein: CASSADSMNTEAFF
CDR3 length: 15; V gene: TRBV11-2; CDR3 protein: CASSLHRVPNTEAFF
CDR3 length: 16; V gene: TRBV7-8; CDR3 protein: CASSLGASGGQNTQYF
CDR3 length: 14; V gene: TRBV7-3; CDR3 protein: CASSLFQGSGELFF
CDR3 length: 13; V gene: TRBV19; CDR3 protein: CASMGDSEGGYTF
CDR3 length: 15; V gene: TRBV6-1; CDR3 protein: CASRTSEGGSYEQYF
CDR3 length: 15; V gene: TRBV9; CDR3 protein: CASSDDSRGNEKLFF